The rows below give T cell receptor beta chains drawn from one sample of a study of cytomegalovirus exposure and HLA in healthy donors. Here immunoSEQ multiplex PCR was the method, and the copy in TCRdb shows in-frame clones only, minus some. The table lists 200,000 to 300,000 clones, about 90% of them singletons. Sequenced: PBMCs. All receptors come from a man younger than 30 in good health and CMV-seropositive. CDR3s include the opening cysteine and the closing phenylalanine or tryptophan. Each record gives: V gene, D gene, clone size, J gene, CDR3 protein, CDR3 DNA. A D gene is named only where the DNA matches it firmly. A clone size is listed for some rows: how often the clone was seen (once, few, many), or a class if it is expanded.

TRBV4-2	TRBD2	.	TRBJ2-1	CASSQEATSGGPYNEQFF	TGTGCCAGCAGCCAAGAAGCAACTAGCGGGGGGCCCTACAATGAGCAGTTCTTC
TRBV28	.	.	TRBJ2-1	CASSLHFKHEQFF	TGTGCCAGCAGTTTGCACTTTAAGCATGAGCAGTTCTTC
TRBV27	TRBD2	.	TRBJ2-1	CASSRTSGRVNEQFF	TGTGCCAGCAGCCGGACTAGCGGGAGGGTCAATGAGCAGTTCTTC
TRBV18	.	once	TRBJ1-3	CASSPPSGTGNTIYF	TGTGCCAGCTCACCACCGTCAGGGACTGGAAACACCATATATTTT
TRBV27	.	.	TRBJ2-7	CASRAGLSYEQYF	TGTGCCAGCAGGGCAGGACTCTCCTACGAGCAGTACTTC
TRBV14	.	.	TRBJ2-7	CASSQVDRSYSYEQYF	TGTGCCAGCAGCCAAGTTGACAGGAGTTACTCCTACGAGCAGTACTTC
TRBV2	.	.	TRBJ1-2	CASSVNYGYTF	TGTGCCAGCAGTGTGAACTATGGCTACACCTTC
TRBV5-1	.	.	TRBJ2-2	CASRLTGTGELFF	TGCGCCAGCAGGTTAACAGGGACCGGGGAGCTGTTTTTT
TRBV5-1	.	.	TRBJ1-1	CASSPGEYTEAFF	TGCGCCAGCAGCCCCGGCGAATACACTGAAGCTTTCTTT
TRBV11-2	TRBD1	.	TRBJ2-5	CASSFGTGGLVETQYF	TGTGCCAGCAGCTTCGGGACAGGGGGCTTGGTGGAGACCCAGTACTTC
TRBV2	TRBD1	.	TRBJ2-2	CASSEGQSTGELFF	TGTGCCAGCAGTGAGGGACAGTCCACCGGGGAGCTGTTTTTT
TRBV5-1	.	.	TRBJ1-2	CASSLEGQGVGGYTF	TGCGCCAGCAGCTTGGAGGGTCAGGGTGTCGGTGGCTACACCTTC
TRBV6-1	.	.	TRBJ2-5	CASSAGVATQETQYF	TGTGCCAGCAGTGCGGGGGTTGCGACGCAAGAGACCCAGTACTTC
TRBV2	TRBD2	.	TRBJ2-2	CASSRTSGTGELFF	TGTGCCAGCAGCCGGACTAGTGGCACCGGGGAGCTGTTTTTT
TRBV25-1	.	once	TRBJ2-5	CASSDPRAFPGETQYF	TGTGCCAGCAGTGATCCTCGGGCGTTTCCGGGGGAGACCCAGTACTTC
TRBV6-5	.	few	TRBJ1-2	CASQDRRSNYGYTF	TGTGCCAGCCAAGACAGGCGCTCAAACTATGGCTACACCTTC
TRBV5-4	.	.	TRBJ1-2	CASSLAGDYGYTF	TGTGCCAGCAGCTTGGCCGGAGACTATGGCTACACCTTC
TRBV9	.	.	TRBJ2-2	CASSVGQDFTGELFF	TGTGCCAGCAGCGTAGGCCAGGATTTCACCGGGGAGCTGTTTTTT
TRBV11-2	.	.	TRBJ1-1	CASSSHREQAFF	TGTGCCAGCAGCTCCCACAGGGAGCAAGCTTTCTTT
TRBV4-1	TRBD1	few	TRBJ1-1	CASSQGQGRPTEAFF	TGCGCCAGCAGCCAAGGACAGGGGCGCCCCACTGAAGCTTTCTTT
TRBV27	.	few	TRBJ1-5	CASRLSGNQPQHF	TGTGCCAGCAGGCTCAGCGGCAATCAGCCCCAGCATTTT
TRBV29-1	.	.	TRBJ2-3	CSAGLGTDTQYF	TGCAGCGCTGGACTCGGCACAGATACGCAGTATTTT
TRBV10-3	TRBD2	.	TRBJ2-2	CAISEGLAGLTGELFF	TGTGCCATCAGCGAGGGGCTAGCGGGGCTCACCGGGGAGCTGTTTTTT
TRBV4-3	.	.	TRBJ1-1	CASSPPGGTEAFF	TGCGCCAGCAGCCCCCCCGGGGGCACTGAAGCTTTCTTT
TRBV7-6	.	.	TRBJ1-1	CASSPGRGNTEAFF	TGTGCCAGCAGCCCCGGACGGGGGAACACTGAAGCTTTCTTT
TRBV5-1	.	.	TRBJ2-3	CASSENHASTDTQYF	TGCGCCAGCAGCGAGAATCATGCTAGCACAGATACGCAGTATTTT
TRBV10-3	.	once	TRBJ2-1	CAISSSGLAGDEQFF	.
TRBV30	TRBD2	.	TRBJ2-1	CAWSPVAGLYNEQFF	TGTGCCTGGAGCCCGGTAGCGGGACTATACAATGAGCAGTTCTTC
TRBV9	TRBD2	.	TRBJ2-7	CASSGREGTNEQYF	TGTGCCAGCAGCGGCAGGGAGGGGACGAACGAGCAGTACTTC
TRBV28	.	.	TRBJ2-7	CASSPSVFEQYF	TGTGCCAGCAGTCCTTCAGTCTTCGAGCAGTACTTC
TRBV18	.	.	TRBJ2-7	CASSPGEPRSYEQYF	TGTGCCAGCTCACCGGGAGAGCCGAGGTCCTACGAGCAGTACTTC
TRBV2	.	.	TRBJ1-5	CASSATGGNQPQHF	TGTGCCAGCAGTGCGACAGGCGGCAATCAGCCCCAGCATTTT
TRBV15	TRBD1	.	TRBJ1-4	CATSSRTGPEKLFF	TGTGCCACCAGCAGCCGGACAGGGCCTGAAAAACTGTTTTTT
TRBV7-2	.	.	TRBJ2-7	CASSLRGFGEQYF	TGTGCCAGCAGCTTAAGAGGGTTCGGCGAGCAGTACTTC
TRBV7-9	TRBD2	.	TRBJ2-5	CASSFLAGGPEETQYF	TGTGCCAGCAGCTTTCTAGCGGGAGGGCCTGAAGAGACCCAGTACTTC
TRBV30	.	.	TRBJ1-6	CAWSGVESPLHF	TGTGCCTGGAGTGGGGTGGAATCACCCCTCCACTTT
TRBV29-1	.	few	TRBJ2-2	CSVGVNTGELFF	TGCAGCGTGGGGGTGAACACCGGGGAGCTGTTTTTT
TRBV10-2	.	.	TRBJ2-5	CASSEQMAMYQETQYF	TGCGCCAGCAGTGAGCAAATGGCCATGTACCAAGAGACCCAGTACTTC
TRBV2	TRBD1	.	TRBJ2-3	CASGNRDRQATQYF	TGTGCCAGCGGTAACCGGGACAGGCAAGCCACGCAGTATTTT
TRBV4-3	.	once	TRBJ1-1	CASSHLVRRGQTEAFF	TGCGCCAGCAGCCACCTCGTACGGAGGGGTCAGACTGAAGCTTTCTTT
TRBV9	TRBD2	once	TRBJ2-2	CASSVEGLAVTGELFF	TGTGCCAGCAGCGTAGAAGGACTAGCGGTCACCGGGGAGCTGTTTTTT